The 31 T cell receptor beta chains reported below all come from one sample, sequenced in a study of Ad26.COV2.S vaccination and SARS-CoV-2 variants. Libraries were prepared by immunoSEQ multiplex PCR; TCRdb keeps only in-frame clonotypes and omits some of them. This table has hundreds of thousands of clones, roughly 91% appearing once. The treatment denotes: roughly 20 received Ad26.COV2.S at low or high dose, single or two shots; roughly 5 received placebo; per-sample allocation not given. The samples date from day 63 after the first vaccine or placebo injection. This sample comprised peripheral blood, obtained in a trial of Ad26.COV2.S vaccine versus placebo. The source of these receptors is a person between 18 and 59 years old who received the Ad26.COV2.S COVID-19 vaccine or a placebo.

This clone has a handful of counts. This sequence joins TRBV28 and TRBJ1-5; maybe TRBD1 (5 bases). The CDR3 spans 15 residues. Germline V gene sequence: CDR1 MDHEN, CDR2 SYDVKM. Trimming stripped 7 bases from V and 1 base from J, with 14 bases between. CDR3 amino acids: CASTLERGSNQPQHF. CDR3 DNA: TGTGCCAGCACCCTCGAGAGGGGAAGCAATCAGCCCCAGCATTTT.

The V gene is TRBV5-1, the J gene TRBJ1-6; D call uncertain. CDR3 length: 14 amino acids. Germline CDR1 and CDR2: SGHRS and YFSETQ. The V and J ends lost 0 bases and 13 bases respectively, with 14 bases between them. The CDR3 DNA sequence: TGCGCCAGCAGCTTGGACAATAAAGCGGCGCCCCTCCACTTT. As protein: CASSLDNKAAPLHF.

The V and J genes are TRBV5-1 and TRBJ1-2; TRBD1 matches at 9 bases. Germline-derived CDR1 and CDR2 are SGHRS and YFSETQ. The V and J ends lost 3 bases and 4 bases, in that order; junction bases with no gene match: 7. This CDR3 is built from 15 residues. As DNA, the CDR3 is TGCGCCAGCAGCTCGGGATCGGACAGGGGCTATGGCTACACCTTC. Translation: CASSSGSDRGYGYTF.

As DNA, the CDR3 is TGTGCCATCAGACGGCCGAGTGGCTATGGCTACACCTTC. Translating it yields CAIRRPSGYGYTF. V is TRBV10-3 and J is TRBJ1-2, with D unclear. The CDR3 extends over 13 amino acids. V shed 6 bases and J shed 4 bases, with 12 bases lying between them. Germline values: CDR1 ENHRY, CDR2 SYGVKD.

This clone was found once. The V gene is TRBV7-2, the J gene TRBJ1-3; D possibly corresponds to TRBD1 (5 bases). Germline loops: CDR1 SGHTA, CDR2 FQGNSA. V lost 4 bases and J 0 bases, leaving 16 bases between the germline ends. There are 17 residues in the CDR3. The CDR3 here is CASSSFSGGISGNTIYF. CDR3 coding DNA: TGTGCCAGCAGCTCTTTTTCGGGGGGAATCTCTGGAAACACCATATATTTT.

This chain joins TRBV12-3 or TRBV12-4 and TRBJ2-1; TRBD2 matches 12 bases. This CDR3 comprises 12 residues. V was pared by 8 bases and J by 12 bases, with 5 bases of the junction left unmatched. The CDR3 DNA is TGTGCCAGCTTTCTAGCGGGGGGGAGGCAGTTCTTC. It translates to CASFLAGGRQFF.

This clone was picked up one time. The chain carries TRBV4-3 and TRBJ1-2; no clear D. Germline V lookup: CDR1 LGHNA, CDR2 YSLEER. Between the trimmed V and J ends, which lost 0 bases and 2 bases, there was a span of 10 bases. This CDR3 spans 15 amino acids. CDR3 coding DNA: TGCGCCAGCAGCCAAGATGGCGCGGCCAACTATGGCTACACCTTC. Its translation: CASSQDGAANYGYTF.

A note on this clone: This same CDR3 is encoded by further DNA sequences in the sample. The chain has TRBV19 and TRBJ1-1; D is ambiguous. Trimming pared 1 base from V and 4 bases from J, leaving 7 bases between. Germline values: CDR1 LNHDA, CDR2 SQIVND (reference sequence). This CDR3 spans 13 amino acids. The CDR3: CASSIGGSTEAFF. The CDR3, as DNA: TGTGCCAGTAGTATAGGTGGTTCCACTGAAGCTTTCTTT.

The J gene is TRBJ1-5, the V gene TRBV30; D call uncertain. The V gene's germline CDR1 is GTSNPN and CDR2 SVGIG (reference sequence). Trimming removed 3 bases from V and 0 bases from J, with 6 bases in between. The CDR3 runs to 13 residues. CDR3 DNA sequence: TGTGCCTGGAGCTACTATAGCAATCAGCCCCAGCATTTT. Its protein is CAWSYYSNQPQHF.

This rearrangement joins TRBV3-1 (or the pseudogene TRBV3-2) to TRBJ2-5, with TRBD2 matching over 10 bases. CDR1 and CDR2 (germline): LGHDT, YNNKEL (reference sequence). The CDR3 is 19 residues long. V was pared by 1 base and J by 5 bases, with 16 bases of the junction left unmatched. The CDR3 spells CASSQAAGASGGLQETQYF. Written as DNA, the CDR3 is TGTGCCAGCAGCCAAGCTGCCGGGGCTAGCGGGGGCCTCCAGGAGACCCAGTACTTC.

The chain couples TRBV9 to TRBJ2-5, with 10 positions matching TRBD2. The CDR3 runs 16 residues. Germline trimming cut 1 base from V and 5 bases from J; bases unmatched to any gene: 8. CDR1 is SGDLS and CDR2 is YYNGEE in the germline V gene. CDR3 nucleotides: TGTGCCAGCAGCGTAACAGCGGGGGGGGCGAAGGAGACCCAGTACTTC. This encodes CASSVTAGGAKETQYF.

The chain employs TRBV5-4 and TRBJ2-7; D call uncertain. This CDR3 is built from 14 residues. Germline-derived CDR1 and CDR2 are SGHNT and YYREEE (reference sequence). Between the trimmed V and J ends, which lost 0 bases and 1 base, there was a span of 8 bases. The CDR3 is CASSLGVGSYEQYF. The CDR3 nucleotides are TGTGCCAGCAGCTTGGGTGTGGGTTCCTACGAGCAGTACTTC.

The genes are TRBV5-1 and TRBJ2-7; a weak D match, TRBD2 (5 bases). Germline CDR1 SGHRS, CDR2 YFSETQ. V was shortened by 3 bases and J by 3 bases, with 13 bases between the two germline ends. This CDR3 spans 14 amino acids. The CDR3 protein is CASSSAPEGYEQYF. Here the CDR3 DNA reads TGCGCCAGCAGCTCCGCCCCCGAGGGCTACGAGCAGTACTTC.

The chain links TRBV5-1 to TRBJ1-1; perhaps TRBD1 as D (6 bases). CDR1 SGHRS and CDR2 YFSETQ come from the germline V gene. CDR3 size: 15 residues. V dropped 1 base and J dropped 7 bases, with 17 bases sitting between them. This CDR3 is CASSLWDTGAGEAFF. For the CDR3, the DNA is TGCGCCAGCAGCTTGTGGGACACCGGTGCGGGTGAAGCTTTCTTT. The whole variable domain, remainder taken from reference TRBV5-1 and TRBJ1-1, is KAGVTQTPRYLIKTRGQQVTLSCSPISGHRSVSWYQQTPGQGLQFLFEYFSETQRNKGNFPGRFSGRQFSNSRSEMNVSTLELGDSALYLCASSLWDTGAGEAFFGQGTRLTVV.

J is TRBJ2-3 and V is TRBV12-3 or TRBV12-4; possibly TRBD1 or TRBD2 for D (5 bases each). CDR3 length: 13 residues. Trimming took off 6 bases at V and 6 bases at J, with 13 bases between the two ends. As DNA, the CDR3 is TGTGCCAGCAGAGGGACGGTTGGGGATACGCAGTATTTT. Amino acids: CASRGTVGDTQYF.

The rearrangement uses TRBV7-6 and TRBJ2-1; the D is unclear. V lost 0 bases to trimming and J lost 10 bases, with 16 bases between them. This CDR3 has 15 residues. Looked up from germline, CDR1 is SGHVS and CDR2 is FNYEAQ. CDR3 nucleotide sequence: TGTGCCAGCAGCTTAGCGGTTCTGTCTGTCAACGAGCAGTTCTTC. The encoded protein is CASSLAVLSVNEQFF.

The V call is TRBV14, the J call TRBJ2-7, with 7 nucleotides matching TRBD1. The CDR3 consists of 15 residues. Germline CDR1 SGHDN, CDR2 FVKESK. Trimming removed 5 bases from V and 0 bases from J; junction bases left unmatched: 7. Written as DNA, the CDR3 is TGTGCCAGCAGCGAGACAGGGTTTTCCTCCTACGAGCAGTACTTC. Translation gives CASSETGFSSYEQYF.

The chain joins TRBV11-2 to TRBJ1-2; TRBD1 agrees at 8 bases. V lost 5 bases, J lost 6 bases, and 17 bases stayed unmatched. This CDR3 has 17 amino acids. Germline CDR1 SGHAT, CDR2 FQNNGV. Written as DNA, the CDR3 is TGTGCCAGCAGCCAAACGACAGGGGTGGTCGACGTGGATGGCTACACCTTC. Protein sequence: CASSQTTGVVDVDGYTF.

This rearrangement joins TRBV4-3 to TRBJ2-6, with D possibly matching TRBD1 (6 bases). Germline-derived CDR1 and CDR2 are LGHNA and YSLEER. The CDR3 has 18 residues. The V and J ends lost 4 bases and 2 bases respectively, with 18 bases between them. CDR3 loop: CASSLLLKGDPGANVLTF. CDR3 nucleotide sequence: TGCGCCAGCAGCCTCCTTCTAAAGGGGGACCCTGGGGCCAACGTCCTGACTTTC.

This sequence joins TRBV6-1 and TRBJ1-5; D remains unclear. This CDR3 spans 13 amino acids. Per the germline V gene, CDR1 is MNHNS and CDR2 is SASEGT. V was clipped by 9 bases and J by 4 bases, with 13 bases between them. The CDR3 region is CASRGGPNQPQHF. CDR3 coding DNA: TGTGCCAGTCGTGGAGGGCCAAATCAGCCCCAGCATTTT.

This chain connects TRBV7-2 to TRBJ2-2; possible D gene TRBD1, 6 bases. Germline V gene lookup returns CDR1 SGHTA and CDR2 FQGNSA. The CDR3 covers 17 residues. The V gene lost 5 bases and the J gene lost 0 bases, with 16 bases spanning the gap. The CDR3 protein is CASSPVAPGANTGELFF. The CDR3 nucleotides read TGTGCCAGCAGCCCAGTGGCGCCAGGGGCGAACACCGGGGAGCTGTTTTTT.

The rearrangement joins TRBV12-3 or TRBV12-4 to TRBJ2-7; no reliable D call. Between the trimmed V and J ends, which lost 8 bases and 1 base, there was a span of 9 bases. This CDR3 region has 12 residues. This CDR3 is CASARYSYEQYF. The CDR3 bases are TGTGCCAGCGCGAGGTATTCCTACGAGCAGTACTTC.

The CDR3 bases are TGCGCCAGCAGCTCTAATACCTACGAGCAGTACTTC. Protein product: CASSSNTYEQYF. The V and J genes are TRBV5-1 and TRBJ2-7, with D hard to call. This CDR3 is built from 12 residues. Germline V gene sequence: CDR1 SGHRS, CDR2 YFSETQ. Trimming pared 3 bases from V and 2 bases from J, leaving 6 bases between.

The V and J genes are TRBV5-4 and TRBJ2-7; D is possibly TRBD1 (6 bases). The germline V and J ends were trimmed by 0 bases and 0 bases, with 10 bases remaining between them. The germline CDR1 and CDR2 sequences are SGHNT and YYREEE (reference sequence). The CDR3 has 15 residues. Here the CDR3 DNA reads TGTGCCAGCAGCTTGGTGGGGGCCCTCTCCTACGAGCAGTACTTC. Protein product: CASSLVGALSYEQYF.

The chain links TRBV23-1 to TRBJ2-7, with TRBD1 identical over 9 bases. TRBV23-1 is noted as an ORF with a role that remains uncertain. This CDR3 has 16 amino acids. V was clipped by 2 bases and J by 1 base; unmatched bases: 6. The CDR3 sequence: CASSQTGTGLSYEQYF. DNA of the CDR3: TGCGCCAGCAGTCAAACCGGGACAGGGTTATCCTACGAGCAGTACTTC.

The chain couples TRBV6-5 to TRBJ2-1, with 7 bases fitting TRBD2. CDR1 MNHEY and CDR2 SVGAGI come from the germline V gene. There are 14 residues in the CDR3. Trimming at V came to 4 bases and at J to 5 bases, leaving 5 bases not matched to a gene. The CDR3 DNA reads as TGTGCCAGCAGTTCGAGCGGGGAACACAATGAGCAGTTCTTC. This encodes CASSSSGEHNEQFF.

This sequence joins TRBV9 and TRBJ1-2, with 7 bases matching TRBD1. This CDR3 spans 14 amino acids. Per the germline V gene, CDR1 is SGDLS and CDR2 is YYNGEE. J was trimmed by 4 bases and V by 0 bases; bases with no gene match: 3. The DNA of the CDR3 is TGTGCCAGCAGCGTAGAGAGGGGGCTCTATGGCTACACCTTC. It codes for CASSVERGLYGYTF.

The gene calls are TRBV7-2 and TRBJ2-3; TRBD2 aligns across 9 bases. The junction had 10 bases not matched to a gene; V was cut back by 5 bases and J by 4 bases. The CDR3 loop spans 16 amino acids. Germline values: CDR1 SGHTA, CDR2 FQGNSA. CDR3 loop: CASSIRSGGYADTQYF. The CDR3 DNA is TGTGCCAGCAGCATACGGAGCGGGGGGTACGCAGATACGCAGTATTTT.

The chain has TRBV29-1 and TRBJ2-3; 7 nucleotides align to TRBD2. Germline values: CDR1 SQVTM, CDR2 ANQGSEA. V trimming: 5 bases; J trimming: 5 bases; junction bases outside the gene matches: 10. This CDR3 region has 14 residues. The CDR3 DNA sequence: TGCAGCGTTCGGCTAGCGGCGTATCAAGATACGCAGTATTTT. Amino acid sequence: CSVRLAAYQDTQYF.

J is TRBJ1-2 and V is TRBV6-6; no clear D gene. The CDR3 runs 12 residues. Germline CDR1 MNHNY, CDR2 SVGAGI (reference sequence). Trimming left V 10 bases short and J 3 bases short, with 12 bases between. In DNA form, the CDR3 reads TGTGCCACCCACCCCGGCCACTATGGCTACACCTTC. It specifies CATHPGHYGYTF.

CDR3 amino acids: CASSLVVAGGGQPQHF. Here the CDR3 DNA reads TGTGCCAGCAGCTTAGTGGTCGCAGGGGGAGGTCAGCCCCAGCATTTT. The chain has TRBV7-2 and TRBJ1-5; 7 nucleotides match TRBD1. The length of the CDR3 is 16 residues. Germline CDR1 and CDR2: SGHTA and FQGNSA. The V and J ends lost 1 base and 6 bases, in that order; junction bases with no gene match: 9. Supplemented by reference TRBV7-2 and TRBJ1-5, the full variable domain reads GAGVSQSPSNKVTEKGKDVELRCDPISGHTALYWYRQSLGQGLEFLIYFQGNSAPDKSGLPSDRFSAERTGGSVSTLTIQRTQQEDSAVYLCASSLVVAGGGQPQHFGDGTRLSIL.